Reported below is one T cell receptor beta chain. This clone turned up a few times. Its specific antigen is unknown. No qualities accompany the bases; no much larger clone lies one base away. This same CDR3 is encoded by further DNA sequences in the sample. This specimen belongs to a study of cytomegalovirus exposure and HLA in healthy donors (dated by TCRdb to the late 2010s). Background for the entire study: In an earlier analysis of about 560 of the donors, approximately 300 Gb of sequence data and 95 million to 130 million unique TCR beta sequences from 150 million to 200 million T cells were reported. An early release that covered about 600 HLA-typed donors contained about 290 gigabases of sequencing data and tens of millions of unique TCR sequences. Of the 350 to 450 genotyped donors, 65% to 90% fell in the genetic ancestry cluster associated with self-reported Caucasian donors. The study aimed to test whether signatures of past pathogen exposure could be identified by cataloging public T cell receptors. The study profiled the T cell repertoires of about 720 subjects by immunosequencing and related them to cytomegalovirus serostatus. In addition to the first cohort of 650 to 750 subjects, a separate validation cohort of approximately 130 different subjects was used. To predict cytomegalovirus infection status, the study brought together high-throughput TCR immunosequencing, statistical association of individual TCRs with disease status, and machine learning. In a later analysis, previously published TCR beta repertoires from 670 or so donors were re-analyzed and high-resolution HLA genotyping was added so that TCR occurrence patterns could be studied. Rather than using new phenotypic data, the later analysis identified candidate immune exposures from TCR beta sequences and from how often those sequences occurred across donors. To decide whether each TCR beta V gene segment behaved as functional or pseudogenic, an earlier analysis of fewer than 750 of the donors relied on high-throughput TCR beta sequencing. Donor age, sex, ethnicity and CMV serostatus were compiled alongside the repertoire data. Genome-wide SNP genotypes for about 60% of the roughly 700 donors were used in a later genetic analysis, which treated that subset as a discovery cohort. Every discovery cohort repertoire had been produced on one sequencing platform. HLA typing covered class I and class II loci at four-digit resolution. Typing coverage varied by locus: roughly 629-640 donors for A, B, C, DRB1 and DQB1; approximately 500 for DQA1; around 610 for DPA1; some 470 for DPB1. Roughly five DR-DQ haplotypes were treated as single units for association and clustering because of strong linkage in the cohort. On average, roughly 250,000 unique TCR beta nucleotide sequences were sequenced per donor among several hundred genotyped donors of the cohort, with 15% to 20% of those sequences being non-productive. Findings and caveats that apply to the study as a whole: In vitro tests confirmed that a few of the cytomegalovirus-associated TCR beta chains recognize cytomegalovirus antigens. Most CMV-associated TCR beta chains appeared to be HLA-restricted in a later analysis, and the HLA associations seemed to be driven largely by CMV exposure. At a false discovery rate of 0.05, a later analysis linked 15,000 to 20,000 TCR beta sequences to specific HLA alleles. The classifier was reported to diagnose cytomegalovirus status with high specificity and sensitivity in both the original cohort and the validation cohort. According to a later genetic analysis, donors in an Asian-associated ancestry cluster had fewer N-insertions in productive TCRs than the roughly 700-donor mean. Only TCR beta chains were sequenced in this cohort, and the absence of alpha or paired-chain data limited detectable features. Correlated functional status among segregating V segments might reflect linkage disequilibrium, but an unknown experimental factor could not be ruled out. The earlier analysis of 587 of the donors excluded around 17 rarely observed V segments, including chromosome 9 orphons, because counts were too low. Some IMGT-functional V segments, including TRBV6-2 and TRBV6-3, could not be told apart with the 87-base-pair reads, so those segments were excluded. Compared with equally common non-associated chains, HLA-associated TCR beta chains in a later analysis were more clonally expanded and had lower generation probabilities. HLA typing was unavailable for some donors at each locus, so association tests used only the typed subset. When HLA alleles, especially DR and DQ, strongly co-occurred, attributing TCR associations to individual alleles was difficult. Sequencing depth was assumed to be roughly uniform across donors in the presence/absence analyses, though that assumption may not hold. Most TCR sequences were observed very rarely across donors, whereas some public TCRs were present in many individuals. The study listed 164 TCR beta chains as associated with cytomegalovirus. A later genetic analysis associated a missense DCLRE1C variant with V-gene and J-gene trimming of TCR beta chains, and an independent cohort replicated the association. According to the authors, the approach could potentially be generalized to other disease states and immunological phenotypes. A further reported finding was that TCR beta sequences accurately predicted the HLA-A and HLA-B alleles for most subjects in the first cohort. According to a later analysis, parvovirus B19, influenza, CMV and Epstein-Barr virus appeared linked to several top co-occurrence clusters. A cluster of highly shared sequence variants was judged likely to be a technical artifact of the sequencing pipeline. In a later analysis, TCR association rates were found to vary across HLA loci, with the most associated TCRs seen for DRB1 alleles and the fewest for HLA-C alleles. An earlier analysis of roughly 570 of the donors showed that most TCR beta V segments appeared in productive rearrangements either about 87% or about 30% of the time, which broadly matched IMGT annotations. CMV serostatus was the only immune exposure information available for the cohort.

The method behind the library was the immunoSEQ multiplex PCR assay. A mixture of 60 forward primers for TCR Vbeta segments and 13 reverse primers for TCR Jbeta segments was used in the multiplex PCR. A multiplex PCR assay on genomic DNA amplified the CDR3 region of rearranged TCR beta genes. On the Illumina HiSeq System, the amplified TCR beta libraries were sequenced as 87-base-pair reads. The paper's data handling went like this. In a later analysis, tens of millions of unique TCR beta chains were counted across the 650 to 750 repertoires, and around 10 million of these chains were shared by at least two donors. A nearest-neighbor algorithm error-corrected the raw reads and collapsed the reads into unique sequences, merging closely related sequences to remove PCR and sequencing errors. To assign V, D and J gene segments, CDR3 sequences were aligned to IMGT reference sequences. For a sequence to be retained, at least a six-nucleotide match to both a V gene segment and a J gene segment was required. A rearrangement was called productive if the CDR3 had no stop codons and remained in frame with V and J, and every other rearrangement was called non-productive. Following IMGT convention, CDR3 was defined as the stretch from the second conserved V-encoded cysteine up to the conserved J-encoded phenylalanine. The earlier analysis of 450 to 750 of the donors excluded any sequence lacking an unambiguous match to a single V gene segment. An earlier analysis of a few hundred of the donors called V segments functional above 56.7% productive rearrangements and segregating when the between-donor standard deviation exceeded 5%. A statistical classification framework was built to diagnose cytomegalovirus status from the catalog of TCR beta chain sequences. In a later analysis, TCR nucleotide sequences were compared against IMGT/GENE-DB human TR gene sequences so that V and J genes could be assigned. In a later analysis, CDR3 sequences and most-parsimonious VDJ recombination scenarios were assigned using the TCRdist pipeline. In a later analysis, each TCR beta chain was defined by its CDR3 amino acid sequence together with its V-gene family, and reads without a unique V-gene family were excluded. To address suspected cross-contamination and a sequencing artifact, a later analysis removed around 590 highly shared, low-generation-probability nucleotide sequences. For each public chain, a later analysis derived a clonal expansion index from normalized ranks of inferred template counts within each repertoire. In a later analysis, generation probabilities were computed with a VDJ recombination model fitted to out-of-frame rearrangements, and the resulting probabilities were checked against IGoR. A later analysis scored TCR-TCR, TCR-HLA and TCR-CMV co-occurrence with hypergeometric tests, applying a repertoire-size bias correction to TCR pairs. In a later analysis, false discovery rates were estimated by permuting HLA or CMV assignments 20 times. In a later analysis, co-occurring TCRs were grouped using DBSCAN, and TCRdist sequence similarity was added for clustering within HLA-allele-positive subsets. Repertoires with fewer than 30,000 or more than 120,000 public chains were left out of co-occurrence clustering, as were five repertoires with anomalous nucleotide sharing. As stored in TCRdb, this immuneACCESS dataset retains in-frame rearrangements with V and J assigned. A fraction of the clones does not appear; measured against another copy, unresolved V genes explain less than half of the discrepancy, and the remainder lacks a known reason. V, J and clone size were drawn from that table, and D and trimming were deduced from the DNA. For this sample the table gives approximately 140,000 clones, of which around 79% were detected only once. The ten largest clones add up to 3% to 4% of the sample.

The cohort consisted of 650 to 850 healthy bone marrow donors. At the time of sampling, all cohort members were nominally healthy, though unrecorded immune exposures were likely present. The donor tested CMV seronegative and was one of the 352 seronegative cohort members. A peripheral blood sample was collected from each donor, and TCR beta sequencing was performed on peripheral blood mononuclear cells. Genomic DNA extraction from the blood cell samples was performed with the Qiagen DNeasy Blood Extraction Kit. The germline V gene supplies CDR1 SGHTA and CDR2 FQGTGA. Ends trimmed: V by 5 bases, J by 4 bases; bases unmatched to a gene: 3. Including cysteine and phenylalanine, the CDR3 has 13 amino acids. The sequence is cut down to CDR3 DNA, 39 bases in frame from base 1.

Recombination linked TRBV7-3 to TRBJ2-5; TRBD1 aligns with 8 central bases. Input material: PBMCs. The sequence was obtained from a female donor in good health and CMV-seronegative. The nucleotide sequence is TGTGCCAGCAGCCCTGGACAGGGAGAGACCCAGTACTTC. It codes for CASSPGQGETQYF.